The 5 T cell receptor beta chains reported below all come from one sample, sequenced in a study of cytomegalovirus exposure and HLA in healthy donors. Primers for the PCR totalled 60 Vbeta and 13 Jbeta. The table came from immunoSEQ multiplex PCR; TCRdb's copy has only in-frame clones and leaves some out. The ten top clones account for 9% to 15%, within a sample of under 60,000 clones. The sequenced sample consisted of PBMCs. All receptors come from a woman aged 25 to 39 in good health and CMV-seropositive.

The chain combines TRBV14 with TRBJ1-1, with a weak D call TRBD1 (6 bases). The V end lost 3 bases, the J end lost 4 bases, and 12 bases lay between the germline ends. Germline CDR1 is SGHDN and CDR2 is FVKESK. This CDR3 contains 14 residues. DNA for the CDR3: TGTGCCAGCAGCCACGGGACATCCACCACTGAAGCTTTCTTT. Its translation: CASSHGTSTTEAFF.

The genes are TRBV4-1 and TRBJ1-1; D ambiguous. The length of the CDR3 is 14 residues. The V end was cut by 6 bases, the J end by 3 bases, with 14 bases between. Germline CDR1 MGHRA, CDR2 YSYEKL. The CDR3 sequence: CASRVKEEDTEAFF. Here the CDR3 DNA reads TGCGCCAGCAGGGTAAAGGAAGAGGACACTGAAGCTTTCTTT.

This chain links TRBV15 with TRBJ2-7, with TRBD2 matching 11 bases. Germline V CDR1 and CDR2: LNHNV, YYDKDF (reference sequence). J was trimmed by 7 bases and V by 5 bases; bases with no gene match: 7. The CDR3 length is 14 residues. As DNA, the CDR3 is TGTGCCACCAGCCCCTCGACTAGCGGGGTAGAGCAGTACTTC. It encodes CATSPSTSGVEQYF.

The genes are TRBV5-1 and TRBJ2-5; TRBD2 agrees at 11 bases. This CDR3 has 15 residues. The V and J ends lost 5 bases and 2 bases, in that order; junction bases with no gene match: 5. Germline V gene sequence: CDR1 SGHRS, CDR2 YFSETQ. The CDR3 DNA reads TGCGCCAGCAGGACTAGCGGGATGACGCAAGAGACCCAGTACTTC. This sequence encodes CASRTSGMTQETQYF.

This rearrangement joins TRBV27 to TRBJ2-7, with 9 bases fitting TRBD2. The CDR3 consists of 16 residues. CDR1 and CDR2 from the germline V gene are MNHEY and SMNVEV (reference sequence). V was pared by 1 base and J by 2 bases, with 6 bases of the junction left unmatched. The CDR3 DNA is TGTGCCAGCAGTTTATTGGCTAGCGGGAACCCCTACGAGCAGTACTTC. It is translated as CASSLLASGNPYEQYF.